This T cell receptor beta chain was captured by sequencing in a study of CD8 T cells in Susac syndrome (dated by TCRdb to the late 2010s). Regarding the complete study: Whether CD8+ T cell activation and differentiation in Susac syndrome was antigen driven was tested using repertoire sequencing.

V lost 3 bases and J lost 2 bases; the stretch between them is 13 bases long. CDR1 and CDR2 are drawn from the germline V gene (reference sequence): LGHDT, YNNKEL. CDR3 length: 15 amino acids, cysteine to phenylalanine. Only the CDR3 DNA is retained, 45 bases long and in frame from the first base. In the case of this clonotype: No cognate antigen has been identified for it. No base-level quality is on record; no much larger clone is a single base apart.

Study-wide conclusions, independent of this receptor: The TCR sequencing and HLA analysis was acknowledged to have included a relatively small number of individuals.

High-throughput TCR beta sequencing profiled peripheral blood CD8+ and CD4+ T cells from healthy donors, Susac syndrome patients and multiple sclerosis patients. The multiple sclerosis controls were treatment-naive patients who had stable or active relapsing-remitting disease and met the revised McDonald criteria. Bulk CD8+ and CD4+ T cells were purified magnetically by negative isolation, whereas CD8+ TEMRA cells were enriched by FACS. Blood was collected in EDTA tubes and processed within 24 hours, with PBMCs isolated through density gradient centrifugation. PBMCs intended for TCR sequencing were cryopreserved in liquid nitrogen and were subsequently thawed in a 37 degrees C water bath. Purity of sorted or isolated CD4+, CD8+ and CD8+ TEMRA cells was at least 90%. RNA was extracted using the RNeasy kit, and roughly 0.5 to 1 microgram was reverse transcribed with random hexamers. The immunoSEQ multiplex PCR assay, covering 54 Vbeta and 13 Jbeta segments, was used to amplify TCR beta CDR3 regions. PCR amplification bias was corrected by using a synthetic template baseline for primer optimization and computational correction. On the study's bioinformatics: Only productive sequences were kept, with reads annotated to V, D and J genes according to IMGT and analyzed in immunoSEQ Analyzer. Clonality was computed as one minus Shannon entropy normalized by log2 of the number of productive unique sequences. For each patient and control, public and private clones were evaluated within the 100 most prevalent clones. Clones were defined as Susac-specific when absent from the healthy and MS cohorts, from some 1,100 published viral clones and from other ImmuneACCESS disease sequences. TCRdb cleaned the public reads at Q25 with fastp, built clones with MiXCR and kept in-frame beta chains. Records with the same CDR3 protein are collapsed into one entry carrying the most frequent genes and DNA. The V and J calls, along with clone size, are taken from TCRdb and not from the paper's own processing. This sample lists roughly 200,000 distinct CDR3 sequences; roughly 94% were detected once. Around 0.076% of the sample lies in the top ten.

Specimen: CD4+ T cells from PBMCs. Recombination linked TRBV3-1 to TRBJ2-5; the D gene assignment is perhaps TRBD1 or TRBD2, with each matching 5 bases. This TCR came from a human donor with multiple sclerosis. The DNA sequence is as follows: TGTGCCAGCAGCCAGAATCCGGGACCTCAAGAGACCCAGTACTTC. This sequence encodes CASSQNPGPQETQYF.